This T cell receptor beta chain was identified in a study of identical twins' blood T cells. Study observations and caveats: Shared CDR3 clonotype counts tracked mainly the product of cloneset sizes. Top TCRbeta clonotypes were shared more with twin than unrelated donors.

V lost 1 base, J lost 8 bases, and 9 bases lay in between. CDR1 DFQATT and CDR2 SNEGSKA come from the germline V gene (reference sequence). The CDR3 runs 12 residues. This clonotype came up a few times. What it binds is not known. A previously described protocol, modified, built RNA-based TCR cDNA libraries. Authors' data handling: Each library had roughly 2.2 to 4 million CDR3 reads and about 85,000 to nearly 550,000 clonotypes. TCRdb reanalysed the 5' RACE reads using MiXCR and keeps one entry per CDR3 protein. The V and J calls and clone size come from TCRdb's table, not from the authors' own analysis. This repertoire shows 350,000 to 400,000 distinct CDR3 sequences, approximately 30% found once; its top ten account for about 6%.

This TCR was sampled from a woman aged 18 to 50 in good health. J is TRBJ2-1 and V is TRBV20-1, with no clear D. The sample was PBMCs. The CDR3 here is CSARVDRDEQFF. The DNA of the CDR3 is TGCAGTGCTAGAGTAGACCGAGATGAGCAGTTCTTC.